The present TCR beta chain was sequenced within a study of Ad26.COV2.S vaccination and SARS-CoV-2 variants. About the research overall: Donor was one of the participants in the Ad26.COV2.S arm of the COV1001 trial.

The CDR3 loop spans 15 amino acids. From germline, CDR1 is SGHDT and CDR2 YYEEEE. The junction had 8 bases not matched to a gene; V was cut back by 3 bases and J by 2 bases. Sample treatment: approximately 18 received Ad26.COV2.S at low or high dose, single or two shots; about 5 received placebo; per-sample allocation not given. Samples analyzed were those drawn on day 63 after the first vaccine or placebo injection. Repertoires were generated with immunoSEQ multiplex PCR, while TCRdb's copy carries only in-frame clones and drops some. The table has roughly 400,000 clones, about 88% seen once. Concerning this clone itself: Its antigen remains unknown.

Findings of the study overall: Substantial breadth was reported for post-vaccination spike-specific CD8+ and CD4+ T cells. Participants in the vaccine arm had higher spike-specific TCR breadth; placebo recipients had lower.

The gene calls are TRBV5-6 and TRBJ2-7; 7 nucleotides match TRBD2. The sequence came from a person between 18 and 59 years old who received the Ad26.COV2.S COVID-19 vaccine or a placebo. The sample here was peripheral blood, taken in a trial of Ad26.COV2.S vaccine versus placebo. The CDR3 coding sequence is TGTGCCAGCAGCTCCCTCGGACTAGTACCCTACGAGCAGTACTTC. This translates into CASSSLGLVPYEQYF.